This T cell receptor beta chain was captured in a study of T cells in Graves' hyperthyroidism and ophthalmopathy. TCR beta CDR3 region amplification was performed from RNA transcripts. HTBI primers were employed in a first-round RT-PCR of the TCR CDR3. In TCRdb, the multiplex PCR reads were re-called with MiXCR into one record per CDR3 protein. This sample has approximately 640,000 distinct CDR3 sequences, with over 40% found just once. The sample holds many counts of this clonotype. The antigen is unknown. The CDR3 has 14 amino acids. The germline V gene has CDR1 LNHNV and CDR2 YYDKDF (reference sequence). V lost 0 bases and J 7 bases, leaving 12 bases between the germline ends. Notes on the study in general: Appearing also in blood were most of the thyroid clonotypes expanded above 0.001. Model-based prediction identified ophthalmopathy a median around 6.5 months prior to its onset.

Thyroid ultrasound, orbital computed tomography, clinical symptoms, and serum thyroxine and TRAb underpinned diagnoses. The J gene is TRBJ1-1, the V gene TRBV15; no firm D call. The source of this sequence is an adult man with Graves' disease, either hyperthyroidism or ophthalmopathy (not recorded which). Sequencing used peripheral blood or thyroid tissue (not recorded which). The CDR3 DNA sequence: TGTGCCACCAGCAGAGAGGACCGGCTCGGTGAAGCTTTCTTT. Translated: CATSREDRLGEAFF.